Below are 16 T cell receptor beta chains sequenced from a single sample in a study of PD-L1 blockade in urothelial cancer. Assay: immunoSEQ multiplex PCR; the TCRdb copy retains only in-frame clones and omits some. Of about 130,000 clones in the sample, less than 85% were seen once. Documented time point: pretreatment peripheral blood. Sequenced material: PBMCs, taken around atezolizumab (anti-PD-L1) treatment. All receptors derive from a man in his fifties or sixties with urothelial cancer.

V usage is TRBV9 and J usage is TRBJ1-5; D gene unclear. Between the trimmed V and J ends, which lost 0 bases and 5 bases, there was a span of 9 bases. The germline CDR1 and CDR2 sequences are SGDLS and YYNGEE. This CDR3 region has 14 residues. CDR3 sequence reads: CASSVDLFDQPQHF. The CDR3 DNA reads as TGTGCCAGCAGCGTAGATCTGTTCGATCAGCCCCAGCATTTT.

The J gene is TRBJ1-2, the V gene TRBV2, with D maybe TRBD1 (6 bases). Trimming took 2 bases from V and 0 from J, leaving 13 bases between them. The CDR3 extends over 16 amino acids. In germline, CDR1 is SNHLY, CDR2 FYNNEI. The CDR3 nucleotides read TGTGCCAGCAGTGAACTTCCGACAGGCGCTAACTATGGCTACACCTTC. Translation gives CASSELPTGANYGYTF.

The chain carries TRBV5-1 and TRBJ2-1, with 16 positions matching TRBD2. This CDR3 is built from 16 residues. Germline V CDR1 and CDR2: SGHRS, YFSETQ. Germline trimming cut 4 bases from V and 9 bases from J; bases unmatched to any gene: 7. The CDR3 DNA reads TGCGCCAGCAGCGGCAGGGGACTAGCGGGAGGGGGTGAGCAGTTCTTC. This encodes CASSGRGLAGGGEQFF.

This clone occurred a few times. The chain recombines TRBV2 with TRBJ2-7; 8 bases are a match to TRBD1. The CDR3 has 15 amino acids. Germline CDR1 reads SNHLY; CDR2 reads FYNNEI. V was pared by 7 bases and J by 3 bases, with 11 bases of the junction left unmatched. CDR3 region: CASTLGQGKLYEQYF. The CDR3 DNA follows: TGTGCCAGCACCCTAGGACAGGGAAAACTCTACGAGCAGTACTTC. The whole variable domain, filled in from reference TRBV2 and TRBJ2-7, reads EPEVTQTPSHQVTQMGQEVILRCVPISNHLYFYWYRQILGQKVEFLVSFYNNEISEKSEIFDDQFSVERPDGSNFTLKIRSTKLEDSAMYFCASTLGQGKLYEQYFGPGTRLTVT.

About this clone: Other DNA sequences from this sample encode an identical CDR3 as well. The chain employs TRBV9 and TRBJ2-3; a weak D match, TRBD1 (6 bases). Germline V lookup: CDR1 SGDLS, CDR2 YYNGEE. The CDR3 consists of 16 residues. Trimming removed 5 bases from V and 0 bases from J, with 16 bases in between. The CDR3 is CASSDVTGSSTDTQYF. The CDR3, as DNA: TGTGCCAGCAGTGATGTTACAGGGTCTAGCACAGATACGCAGTATTTT.

This chain uses TRBV27 with TRBJ2-7, with TRBD2 identical over 10 bases. Per the germline V gene, CDR1 is MNHEY and CDR2 is SMNVEV (reference sequence). CDR3 length: 14 amino acids. Losses at the gene ends were 4 bases for V and 6 bases for J; bases not matched to a gene: 6. This chain's CDR3 is CASSSGLATAEQYF. CDR3 DNA sequence: TGTGCCAGCAGTTCGGGACTAGCGACTGCCGAGCAGTACTTC.

The sample holds one count of this clone. The chain has TRBV18 and TRBJ2-3; D possibly corresponds to TRBD2 (5 bases). The ends were cut back, 3 bases at V and 2 bases at J, with 15 bases in the middle. Germline-derived CDR1 and CDR2 are KGHSH and LQKENI. This CDR3 comprises 16 residues. The CDR3 nucleotides are TGTGCCAGCTCACCTACCCTAGTACGGGACACAGATACGCAGTATTTT. Protein: CASSPTLVRDTDTQYF. The full variable domain, completed using reference TRBV18 and TRBJ2-3, is NAGVMQNPRHLVRRRGQEARLRCSPMKGHSHVYWYRQLPEEGLKFMVYLQKENIIDESGMPKERFSAEFPKEGPSILRIQQVVRGDSAAYFCASSPTLVRDTDTQYFGPGTRLTVL.

The V and J genes are TRBV11-3 and TRBJ2-7; 7 bases line up with TRBD2. The V gene's germline CDR1 is SGHNT and CDR2 YENEEA. CDR3 length: 14 residues. V shed 9 bases, J shed 4 bases, and the junction held 12 bases outside the gene matches. This CDR3 is CASYPSGVRYEQYF. CDR3 nucleotides: TGTGCCAGTTATCCTAGCGGAGTTAGGTACGAGCAGTACTTC. Drawing the rest from reference TRBV11-3 and TRBJ2-7, the complete variable domain is EAGVVQSPRYKIIEKKQPVAFWCNPISGHNTLYWYLQNLGQGPELLIRYENEEAVDDSQLPKDRFSAERLKGVDSTLKIQPAELGDSAVYLCASYPSGVRYEQYFGPGTRLTVT.

The chain is built from TRBV7-2 and TRBJ1-2; possibly TRBD1 for D (6 bases). The CDR3 spans 13 residues. V lost 1 base and J 8 bases, leaving 11 bases between the germline ends. Germline CDR1 is SGHTA and CDR2 is FQGNSA. The CDR3 sequence is CASSLVGAWGYTF. CDR3 coding DNA: TGTGCCAGCAGCTTAGTGGGGGCCTGGGGCTACACCTTC.

V and J are TRBV7-8 and TRBJ1-2; TRBD1 matches 9 bases. Germline CDR1 reads SGHVS; CDR2 reads FQNEAQ. After removal of 2 bases from V and 8 bases from J, the junction contained 6 bases not matched to a gene. The CDR3 has 14 residues. CDR3 DNA sequence: TGTGCCAGCAGCTTATCCGGGACAGGGAACGGCTACACCTTC. Protein product: CASSLSGTGNGYTF.

This clone came up a few times. The chain carries TRBV7-2 and TRBJ2-1; 9 bases are a match to TRBD1. The V and J ends lost 5 bases and 9 bases, in that order; junction bases with no gene match: 11. Germline CDR1 is SGHTA and CDR2 is FQGNSA. CDR3 length equals 15 residues. CDR3 DNA: TGTGCCAGCAGCCGAACCGGGACAGGGTTCGCTGAGCAGTTCTTC. Translating it yields CASSRTGTGFAEQFF.

The chain carries TRBV30 and TRBJ1-1; no clear D gene. CDR1 and CDR2 (germline): GTSNPN, SVGIG (reference sequence). The V and J ends lost 2 bases and 10 bases respectively, with 17 bases between them. The CDR3 runs 13 residues. The CDR3: CAWSPLAGGRAFF. The CDR3 DNA is TGTGCCTGGAGTCCACTAGCGGGTGGTCGAGCTTTCTTT.

CDR3 protein: CASSQDSGQYF. As DNA, the CDR3 is TGTGCCAGCAGCCAAGATTCCGGCCAGTACTTC. The chain recombines TRBV14 with TRBJ2-5; no clear D gene. The germline CDR1 and CDR2 sequences are SGHDN and FVKESK. The CDR3 sequence is 11 residues long. V was trimmed by 0 bases and J by 10 bases, leaving 6 bases between them.

The chain employs TRBV5-1 and TRBJ2-2; D is perhaps TRBD2 (6 bases). V lost 2 bases to trimming and J lost 4 bases, with 18 bases between them. Per germline, CDR1 SGHRS and CDR2 YFSETQ. The CDR3 spans 17 residues. Here the CDR3 DNA reads TGCGCCAGCAGCTTAACCCCCGGGAGTCCCAGCACCGGGGAGCTGTTTTTT. This gives the protein CASSLTPGSPSTGELFF.

The chain couples TRBV7-2 to TRBJ1-5; a weak D match, TRBD1 (6 bases). The V gene's germline CDR1 is SGHTA and CDR2 FQGNSA. Deletions cut 2 bases from V and 6 bases from J, with 17 bases between. The CDR3 spans 16 residues. The CDR3 reads CASSLYSQGNSQPQHF. CDR3 in DNA: TGTGCCAGCAGCTTATACTCCCAGGGGAACAGTCAGCCCCAGCATTTT. The whole variable domain, remainder taken from reference TRBV7-2 and TRBJ1-5, is GAGVSQSPSNKVTEKGKDVELRCDPISGHTALYWYRQSLGQGLEFLIYFQGNSAPDKSGLPSDRFSAERTGGSVSTLTIQRTQQEDSAVYLCASSLYSQGNSQPQHFGDGTRLSIL.

This chain links TRBV2 with TRBJ2-2, with TRBD2 matching over 14 bases. The CDR3 covers 18 residues. Per the germline V gene, CDR1 is SNHLY and CDR2 is FYNNEI. Trimming took 4 bases from V and 5 from J; bases not matched to a gene: 9. The CDR3 here is CASSGLGLAGVRTGELFF. CDR3 bases: TGTGCCAGCAGTGGACTGGGACTAGCGGGAGTTAGGACCGGGGAGCTGTTTTTT.